A single sample gave rise to the 7 T cell receptor beta chains below, sequenced in a study of blood T cell repertoires in COVID-19 (dated by TCRdb to 2020 to 2022). Library method: the immunoSEQ multiplex PCR assay. TCRdb took over this immuneACCESS table, retaining in-frame rearrangements with V and J assigned. Such tables are incomplete; in checked studies, under half of the missing clones stem from an unresolved V gene, and the remainder is unexplained. This sample comprises 130,000 to 150,000 clones, 70% to 90% of them detected only once. Of the sample, 6.5% to 9.5% falls within the top ten clones. The sample was peripheral blood. Receptors were obtained from a woman aged 60-70 years with COVID-19, enrolled during active disease.

The CDR3 DNA sequence: TGTGCCAGTAGTACACTGACTAGCGGGGGGGCCCGTGAGCAGTTCTTC. This gives the protein CASSTLTSGGAREQFF. This rearrangement joins TRBV19 to TRBJ2-1, with 14 bases fitting TRBD2. With 4 bases clipped from V and 9 bases from J, the junction kept 8 bases outside the gene matches. Germline loops: CDR1 LNHDA, CDR2 SQIVND (reference sequence). CDR3 size: 16 residues.

CDR3 amino acids: CATSGGAKYQANYGYTF. For the CDR3, the DNA is TGTGCCACCAGTGGGGGAGCGAAATACCAAGCTAACTATGGCTACACCTTC. This chain connects TRBV24-1 to TRBJ1-2; D is uncertain. Between the trimmed V and J ends, which lost 5 bases and 0 bases, there was a span of 18 bases. The CDR3 contains 17 residues. Germline V gene lookup returns CDR1 KGHDR and CDR2 SFDVKD.

The chain joins TRBV4-1 to TRBJ1-1, with TRBD1 as a possible D gene (5 bases). The CDR3 runs to 15 residues. Germline V lookup: CDR1 MGHRA, CDR2 YSYEKL. With 2 bases removed from V and 1 base from J, the gap between germline ends came to 11 bases. The CDR3 DNA reads as TGCGCCAGCAGCCAATGGCGGACAAAGAACACTGAAGCTTTCTTT. Its translation is CASSQWRTKNTEAFF.

V gene TRBV6-2 or TRBV6-3 combines with J gene TRBJ2-7, with 10 bases fitting TRBD1. This CDR3 is built from 16 residues. CDR1 and CDR2 (germline): MNHEY, SVGEGT. Trimming took 4 bases from V and 4 from J; bases not matched to a gene: 10. The chain's CDR3 is CASSSTAGDRGYEQYF. CDR3 coding DNA: TGTGCCAGCAGTTCCACCGCCGGGGACAGGGGATACGAGCAGTACTTC.

The V gene is TRBV6-2 or TRBV6-3, the J gene TRBJ1-1, with D hard to call. In germline, CDR1 is MNHEY, CDR2 SVGEGT. The CDR3 length is 13 residues. The V and J ends lost 2 bases and 11 bases respectively, with 15 bases between them. The CDR3 coding sequence is TGTGCCAGCAGTTACATGCTGGGTGGGAGGGCTTTCTTT. Translated, it gives CASSYMLGGRAFF.

The rearrangement uses TRBV30 and TRBJ2-3; 10 bases match TRBD2. This CDR3 is built from 13 residues. V gave up 8 bases and J gave up 4 bases; unmatched junction bases: 6. Germline V gene sequence: CDR1 GTSNPN, CDR2 SVGIG (reference sequence). CDR3 bases: TGTGCCGGAAGACTAGCGGGCGCAGATACGCAGTATTTT. It encodes CAGRLAGADTQYF.

The CDR3 DNA is TGTGCCAGCAGTTACCAACAGTTAGTTTCACCCCTCCACTTT. It translates to CASSYQQLVSPLHF. The rearrangement uses TRBV6-5 and TRBJ1-6; D is uncertain. Trimming removed 2 bases at V and 9 bases at J, with 11 bases between. The CDR3 spans 14 residues. Germline V lookup: CDR1 MNHEY, CDR2 SVGAGI.